This entry features one TCR beta chain sequence. Its antigen is not identified. The method was immunoSEQ multiplex PCR; TCRdb's version includes in-frame clones alone and lacks a portion of them. In the table there are some 2,000,000 clones, about 95% of which are singletons. The data stem from a study of shared clonotypes between healthy human individuals. Study context: Donors were a couple of women and three men aged 18 to 49.

This CDR3 has 15 residues. V lost 4 bases and J 6 bases, leaving 13 bases between the germline ends. Germline CDR1 and CDR2: MNHEY and SMNVEV (reference sequence). Naive CD8 cells lacked CD45RO, underwent positive selection for CCR7 and left out terminally differentiated effector memory CD45RA+ cells. Donors were healthy HIV-negative adults without recent acute infections or vaccinations. Whole-study results and caveats: An anticipated effect of sequencing depth on clonotype sharing among donors was recognized.

The source material was naive CD8+ T cells sorted from blood. The V gene is TRBV27, the J gene TRBJ1-6; a weak D match, TRBD1 (6 bases). This TCR came from a man between 18 and 29 years old in good health. CDR3 sequence reads: CASSYRGDSNSPLHF. The CDR3 DNA sequence: TGTGCCAGCAGTTATAGGGGGGACTCTAATTCACCCCTCCACTTT.